The rows below give T cell receptor beta chains drawn from one sample of a study of blood T cell repertoires in COVID-19. The table came from immunoSEQ multiplex PCR; TCRdb's copy has only in-frame clones and leaves some out. The repertoire includes over 300,000 clones, about 90% of them detected once, and 6.4% sits in the top ten. The sample taken for sequencing was peripheral blood. The receptors derive from a man in his late teens or twenties who had recovered from COVID-19. CDR3s include the opening cysteine and the closing phenylalanine or tryptophan. A D gene is named only where the DNA matches it firmly. Some rows mark clone size as missing; the rest say once, few, many or name a class of expanded clone.

D gene: TRBD2
V gene: TRBV7-2
clone size: .
J gene: TRBJ2-3
CDR3 DNA: TGTGCCAGCAGCTTAGGACCGGGGGGGTTGGCAGATACGCAGTATTTT
CDR3 protein: CASSLGPGGLADTQYF

D gene: .
V gene: TRBV9
clone size: .
J gene: TRBJ2-7
CDR3 DNA: TGTGCCAGCAGCAACGTACAGGGCGGGGAGCAGTACTTC
CDR3 protein: CASSNVQGGEQYF

D gene: .
V gene: TRBV27
clone size: .
J gene: TRBJ1-1
CDR3 DNA: TGTGCCAGCAGTTTGAGTGGCAGGGTTGAAGCTTTCTTT
CDR3 protein: CASSLSGRVEAFF

D gene: TRBD2
V gene: TRBV5-4
clone size: .
J gene: TRBJ2-1
CDR3 DNA: TGTGCCAGCAGCCGAAGGACTAGCGGGGACAATGAGCAGTTCTTC
CDR3 protein: CASSRRTSGDNEQFF

D gene: .
V gene: TRBV12-3/TRBV12-4
clone size: .
J gene: TRBJ1-5
CDR3 DNA: TGTGCCAGCAGTTTACCTTATCAGCCCCAGCATTTT
CDR3 protein: CASSLPYQPQHF

D gene: TRBD1
V gene: TRBV19
clone size: once
J gene: TRBJ1-2
CDR3 DNA: TGTGCCAGTAGTTACGGGACAGGGGACTATGGCTACACCTTC
CDR3 protein: CASSYGTGDYGYTF

D gene: .
V gene: TRBV27
clone size: .
J gene: TRBJ1-5
CDR3 DNA: TGTGCCAGCAGTTTAGTAGAAGCCGGGCCCCAGCATTTT
CDR3 protein: CASSLVEAGPQHF

D gene: .
V gene: TRBV7-9
clone size: .
J gene: TRBJ2-1
CDR3 DNA: TGTGCCGGGGGCGACATCAATTCCTACAATGAGCAGTTCTTC
CDR3 protein: CAGGDINSYNEQFF

D gene: TRBD2
V gene: TRBV19
clone size: .
J gene: TRBJ2-1
CDR3 DNA: TGTGCCAGTAGTTCGCAGTCAGCGGGACTTAACAATGAGCAGTTCTTC
CDR3 protein: CASSSQSAGLNNEQFF

D gene: TRBD1
V gene: TRBV7-2
clone size: few
J gene: TRBJ1-1
CDR3 DNA: TGTGCCAGCAGCTTGATGGGATACAGGGGCACTGAAGCTTTCTTT
CDR3 protein: CASSLMGYRGTEAFF

D gene: TRBD2
V gene: TRBV7-9
clone size: .
J gene: TRBJ2-3
CDR3 DNA: TGTGCCAGCAGCTTCGGGCTAGCGGCGAACGGGGATACGCAGTATTTT
CDR3 protein: CASSFGLAANGDTQYF

D gene: TRBD1
V gene: TRBV27
clone size: .
J gene: TRBJ1-6
CDR3 DNA: TGTGCCAGCAGTTTCGCGGACAGGGGGTGGGATGCGCCCCTCCACTTT
CDR3 protein: CASSFADRGWDAPLHF

D gene: .
V gene: TRBV5-1
clone size: .
J gene: TRBJ1-1
CDR3 DNA: TGCGCCAGCAGCCCTTCCCGGACGGGGAGCACTGAAGCTTTCTTT
CDR3 protein: CASSPSRTGSTEAFF

D gene: TRBD1
V gene: TRBV5-1
clone size: .
J gene: TRBJ2-7
CDR3 DNA: TGCGCCAGCAGCTTAGACAGGGGAGGAATCTACGAGCAGTACTTC
CDR3 protein: CASSLDRGGIYEQYF

D gene: .
V gene: TRBV6-1
clone size: .
J gene: TRBJ1-6
CDR3 DNA: TGTGCCAGCAGTGAAGACAGGGAGATAATGCCCCTCCACTTT
CDR3 protein: CASSEDREIMPLHF